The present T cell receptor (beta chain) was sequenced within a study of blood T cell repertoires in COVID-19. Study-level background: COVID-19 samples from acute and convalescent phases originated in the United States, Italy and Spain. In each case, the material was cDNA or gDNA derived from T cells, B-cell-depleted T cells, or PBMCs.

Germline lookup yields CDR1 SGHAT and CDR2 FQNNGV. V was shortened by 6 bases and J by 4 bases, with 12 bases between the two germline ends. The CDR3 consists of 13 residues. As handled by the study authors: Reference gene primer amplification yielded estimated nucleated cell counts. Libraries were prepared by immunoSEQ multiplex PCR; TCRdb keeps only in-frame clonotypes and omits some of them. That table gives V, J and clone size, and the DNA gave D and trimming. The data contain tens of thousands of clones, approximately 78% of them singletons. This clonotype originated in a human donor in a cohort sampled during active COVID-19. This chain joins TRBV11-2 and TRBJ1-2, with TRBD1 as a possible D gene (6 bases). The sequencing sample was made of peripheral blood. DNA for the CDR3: TGTGCCAGCAGAACAGGGACCGGCTATGGCTACACCTTC. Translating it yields CASRTGTGYGYTF.